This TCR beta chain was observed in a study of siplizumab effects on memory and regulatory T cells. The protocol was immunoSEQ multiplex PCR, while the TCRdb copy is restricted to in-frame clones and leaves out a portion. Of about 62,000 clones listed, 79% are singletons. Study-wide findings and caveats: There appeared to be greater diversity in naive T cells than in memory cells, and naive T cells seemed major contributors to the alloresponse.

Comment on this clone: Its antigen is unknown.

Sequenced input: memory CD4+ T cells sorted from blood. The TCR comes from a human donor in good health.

The CDR3: CASNRLAGYANEQFF. The CDR3 region has the DNA TGTGCCAGCAATCGACTAGCGGGGTATGCGAATGAGCAGTTCTTC. The chain uses TRBV7-9 and TRBJ2-1; 11 bases align to TRBD2. Per germline, CDR1 SEHNR and CDR2 FQNEAQ (reference sequence). This CDR3 has 15 amino acids. The J segment lost 7 bases and the V segment lost 7 bases, leaving 9 bases of the junction unmatched.